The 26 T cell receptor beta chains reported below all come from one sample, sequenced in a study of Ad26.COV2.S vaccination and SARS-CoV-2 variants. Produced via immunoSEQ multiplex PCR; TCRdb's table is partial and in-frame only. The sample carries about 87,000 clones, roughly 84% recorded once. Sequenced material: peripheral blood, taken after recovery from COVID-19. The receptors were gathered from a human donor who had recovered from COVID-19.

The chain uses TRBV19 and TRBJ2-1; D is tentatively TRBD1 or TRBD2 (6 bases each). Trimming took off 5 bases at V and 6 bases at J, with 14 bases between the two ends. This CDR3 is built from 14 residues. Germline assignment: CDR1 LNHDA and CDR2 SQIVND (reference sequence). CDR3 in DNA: TGTGCCAGTAGTTCACAGGGAGGCAGCAATGAGCAGTTCTTC. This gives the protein CASSSQGGSNEQFF.

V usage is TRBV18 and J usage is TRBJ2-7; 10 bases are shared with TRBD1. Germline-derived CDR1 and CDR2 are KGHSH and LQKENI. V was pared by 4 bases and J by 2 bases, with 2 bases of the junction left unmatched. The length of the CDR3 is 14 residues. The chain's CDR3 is CASSLDRGAYEQYF. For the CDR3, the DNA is TGTGCCAGCTCACTGGACAGGGGGGCCTACGAGCAGTACTTC.

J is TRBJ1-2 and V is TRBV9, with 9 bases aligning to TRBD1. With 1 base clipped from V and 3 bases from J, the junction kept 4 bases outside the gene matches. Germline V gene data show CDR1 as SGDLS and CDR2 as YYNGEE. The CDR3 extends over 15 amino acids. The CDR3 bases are TGTGCCAGCAGCGTATTTAGGACAGGGGACTATGGCTACACCTTC. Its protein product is CASSVFRTGDYGYTF.

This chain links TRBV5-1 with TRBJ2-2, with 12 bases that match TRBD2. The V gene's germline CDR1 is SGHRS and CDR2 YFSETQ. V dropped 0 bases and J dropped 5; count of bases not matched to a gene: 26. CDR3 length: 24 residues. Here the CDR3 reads CASSLGRVLSGTSGHLLVTGELFF. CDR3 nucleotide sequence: TGCGCCAGCAGCTTGGGACGGGTATTGTCGGGGACTAGCGGGCATCTTTTGGTTACCGGGGAGCTGTTTTTT.

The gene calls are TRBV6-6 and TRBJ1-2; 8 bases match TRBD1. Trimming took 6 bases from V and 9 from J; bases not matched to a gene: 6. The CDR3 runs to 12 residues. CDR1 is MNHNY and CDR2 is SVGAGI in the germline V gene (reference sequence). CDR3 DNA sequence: TGTGCCAGCAGCCAGGGGGCCCCCCGCTACACCTTC. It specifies CASSQGAPRYTF.

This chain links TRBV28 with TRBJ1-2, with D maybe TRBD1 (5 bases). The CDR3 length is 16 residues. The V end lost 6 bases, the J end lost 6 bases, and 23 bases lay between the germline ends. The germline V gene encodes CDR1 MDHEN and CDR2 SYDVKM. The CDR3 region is CASSNNRGSGRNGYTF. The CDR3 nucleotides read TGTGCCAGCAGCAATAATAGGGGATCGGGGAGGAATGGCTACACCTTC.

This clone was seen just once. The CDR3: CASSQDTGANTEAFF. For the CDR3, the DNA is TGTGCCAGCAGCCAAGATACGGGGGCGAACACTGAAGCTTTCTTT. V and J are TRBV4-2 and TRBJ1-1, with a tentative D call TRBD1 (6 bases). Trimming pared 0 bases from V and 1 base from J, leaving 9 bases between. Germline loops: CDR1 LGHNA, CDR2 YNFKEQ. This CDR3 contains 15 residues.

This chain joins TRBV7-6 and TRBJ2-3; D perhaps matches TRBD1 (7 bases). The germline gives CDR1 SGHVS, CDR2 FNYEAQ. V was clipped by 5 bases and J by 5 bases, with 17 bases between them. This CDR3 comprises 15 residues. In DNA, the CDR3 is TGTGCCAGCAGCGCCGGGGGCGCAGGGGGAGATACGCAGTATTTT. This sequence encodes CASSAGGAGGDTQYF.

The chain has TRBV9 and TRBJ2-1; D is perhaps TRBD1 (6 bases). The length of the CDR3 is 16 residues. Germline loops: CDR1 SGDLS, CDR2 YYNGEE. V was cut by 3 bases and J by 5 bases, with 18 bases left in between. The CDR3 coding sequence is TGTGCCAGCAGCGCCCCTAGACAGGTTACGAACAATGAGCAGTTCTTC. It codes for CASSAPRQVTNNEQFF.

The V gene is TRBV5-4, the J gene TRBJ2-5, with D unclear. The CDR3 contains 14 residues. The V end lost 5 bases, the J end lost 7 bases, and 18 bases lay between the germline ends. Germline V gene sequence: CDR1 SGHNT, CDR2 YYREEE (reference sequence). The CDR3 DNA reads TGTGCCAGCAGTTCAGTAACTGAAGAGCGGACCCAGTACTTC. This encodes CASSSVTEERTQYF. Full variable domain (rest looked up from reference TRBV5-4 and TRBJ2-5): ETGVTQSPTHLIKTRGQQVTLRCSSQSGHNTVSWYQQALGQGPQFIFQYYREEENGRGNFPPRFSGLQFPNYSSELNVNALELDDSALYLCASSSVTEERTQYFGPGTRLLVL.

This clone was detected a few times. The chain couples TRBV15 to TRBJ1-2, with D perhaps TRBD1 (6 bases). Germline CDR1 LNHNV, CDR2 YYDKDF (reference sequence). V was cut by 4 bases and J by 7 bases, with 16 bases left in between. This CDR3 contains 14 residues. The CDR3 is CATSNRVSGSGYTF. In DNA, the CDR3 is TGTGCCACCAGCAACAGGGTCTCCGGATCTGGCTACACCTTC.

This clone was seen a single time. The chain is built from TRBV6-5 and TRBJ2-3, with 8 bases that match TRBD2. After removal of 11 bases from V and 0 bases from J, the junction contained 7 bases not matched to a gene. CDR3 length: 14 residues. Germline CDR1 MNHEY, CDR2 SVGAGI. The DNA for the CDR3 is TGTGCCGGCGAAGCGGGAGCGAGCACAGATACGCAGTATTTT. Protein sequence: CAGEAGASTDTQYF.

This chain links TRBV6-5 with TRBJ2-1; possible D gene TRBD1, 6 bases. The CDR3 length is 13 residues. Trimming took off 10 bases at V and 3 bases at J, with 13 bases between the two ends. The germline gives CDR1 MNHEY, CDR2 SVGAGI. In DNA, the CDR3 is TGTGCCATCGCCTTGACAGGCTACAATGAGCAGTTCTTC. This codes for CAIALTGYNEQFF.

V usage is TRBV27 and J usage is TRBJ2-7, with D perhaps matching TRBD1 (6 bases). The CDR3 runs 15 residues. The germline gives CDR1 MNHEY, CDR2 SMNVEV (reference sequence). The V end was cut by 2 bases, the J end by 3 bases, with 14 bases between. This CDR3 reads CASSLGPTGLYEQYF. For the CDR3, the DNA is TGTGCCAGCAGTTTAGGCCCGACAGGCCTCTACGAGCAGTACTTC.

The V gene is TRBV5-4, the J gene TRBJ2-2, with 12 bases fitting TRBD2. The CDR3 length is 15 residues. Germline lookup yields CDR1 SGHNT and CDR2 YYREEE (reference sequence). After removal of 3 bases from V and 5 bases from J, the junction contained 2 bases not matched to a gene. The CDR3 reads CASSSTSGRTGELFF. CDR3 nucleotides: TGTGCCAGCAGCTCCACTAGCGGGAGGACCGGGGAGCTGTTTTTT.

The CDR3 DNA follows: TGTGCCAGCAGTCCTCAGGGGAACACTGAAGCTTTCTTT. Translation gives CASSPQGNTEAFF. The rearrangement joins TRBV7-9 to TRBJ1-1; maybe TRBD1 (5 bases). Germline V gives CDR1 SEHNR, CDR2 FQNEAQ (reference sequence). There are 13 residues in the CDR3. The ends were cut back, 6 bases at V and 1 base at J, with 9 bases in the middle.

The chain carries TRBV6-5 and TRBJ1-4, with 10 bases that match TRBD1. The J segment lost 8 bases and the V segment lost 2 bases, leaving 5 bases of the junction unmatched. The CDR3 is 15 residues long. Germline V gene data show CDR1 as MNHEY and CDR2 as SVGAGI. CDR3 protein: CASSYRQGAIEKLFF. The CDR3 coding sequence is TGTGCCAGCAGTTACCGACAGGGGGCTATAGAAAAACTGTTTTTT.

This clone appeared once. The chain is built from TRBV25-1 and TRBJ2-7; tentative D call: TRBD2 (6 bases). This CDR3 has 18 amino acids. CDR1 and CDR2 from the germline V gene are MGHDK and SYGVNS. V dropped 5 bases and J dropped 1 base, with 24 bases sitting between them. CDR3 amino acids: CASSPGEWETQNSYEQYF. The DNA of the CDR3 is TGTGCCAGCAGTCCGGGGGAGTGGGAGACGCAGAATTCCTACGAGCAGTACTTC.

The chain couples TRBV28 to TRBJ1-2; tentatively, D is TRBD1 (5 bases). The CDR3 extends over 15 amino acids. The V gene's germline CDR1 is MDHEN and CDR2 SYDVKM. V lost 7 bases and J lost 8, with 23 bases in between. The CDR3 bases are TGTGCCAGCACCCACTTAGACCAGGGTCGTCTGGGCTACACCTTC. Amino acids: CASTHLDQGRLGYTF.

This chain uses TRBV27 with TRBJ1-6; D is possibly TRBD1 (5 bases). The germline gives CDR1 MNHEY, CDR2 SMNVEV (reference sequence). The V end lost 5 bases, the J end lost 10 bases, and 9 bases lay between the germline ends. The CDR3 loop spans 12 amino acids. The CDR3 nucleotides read TGTGCCAGCAGTGGGACGGGGTCACCCCTCCACTTT. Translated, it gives CASSGTGSPLHF.

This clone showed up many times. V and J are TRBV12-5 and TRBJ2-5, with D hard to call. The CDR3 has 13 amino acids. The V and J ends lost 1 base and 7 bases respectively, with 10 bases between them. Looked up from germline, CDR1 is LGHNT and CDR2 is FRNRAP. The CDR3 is CASGLGQVGTQYF. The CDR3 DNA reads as TGTGCTAGTGGTTTGGGGCAGGTGGGGACCCAGTACTTC.

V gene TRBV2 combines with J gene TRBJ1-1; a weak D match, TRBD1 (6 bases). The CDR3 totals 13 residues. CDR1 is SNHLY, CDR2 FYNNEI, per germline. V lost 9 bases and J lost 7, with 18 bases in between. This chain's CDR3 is CARSLTPRGEAFF. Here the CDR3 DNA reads TGTGCCAGATCATTAACGCCCAGGGGTGAAGCTTTCTTT.

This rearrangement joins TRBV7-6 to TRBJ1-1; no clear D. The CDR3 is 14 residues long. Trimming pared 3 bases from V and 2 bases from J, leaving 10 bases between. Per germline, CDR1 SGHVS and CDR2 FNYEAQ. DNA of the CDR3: TGTGCCAGCAGCTTCGATGGGGAAAACACTGAAGCTTTCTTT. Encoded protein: CASSFDGENTEAFF. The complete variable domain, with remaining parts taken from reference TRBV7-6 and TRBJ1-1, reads GAGVSQSPRYKVTKRGQDVALRCDPISGHVSLYWYRQALGQGPEFLTYFNYEAQQDKSGLPNDRFSAERPEGSISTLTIQRTEQRDSAMYRCASSFDGENTEAFFGQGTRLTVV.

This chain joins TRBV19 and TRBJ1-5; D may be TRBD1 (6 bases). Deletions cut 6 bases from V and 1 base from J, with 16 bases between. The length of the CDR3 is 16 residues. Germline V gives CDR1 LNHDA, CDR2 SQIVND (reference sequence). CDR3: CASRETGWESNQPQHF. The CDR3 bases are TGTGCCAGTAGAGAAACAGGGTGGGAGAGCAATCAGCCCCAGCATTTT.

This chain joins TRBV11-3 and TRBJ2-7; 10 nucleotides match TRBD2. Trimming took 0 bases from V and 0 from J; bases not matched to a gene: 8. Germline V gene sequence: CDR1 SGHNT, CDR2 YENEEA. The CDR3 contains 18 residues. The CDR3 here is CASSLEAGGSPPSYEQYF. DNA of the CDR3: TGTGCCAGCAGCTTAGAAGCGGGAGGGTCCCCCCCCTCCTACGAGCAGTACTTC.

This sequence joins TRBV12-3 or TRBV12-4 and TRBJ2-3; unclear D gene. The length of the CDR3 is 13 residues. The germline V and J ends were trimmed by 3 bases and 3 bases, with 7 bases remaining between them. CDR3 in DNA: TGTGCCAGCAGTTTTTTGATGACAGATACGCAGTATTTT. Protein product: CASSFLMTDTQYF.